The clone carrying this T cell receptor (beta chain) was counted at least ten times. Its antigen is not known. Caucasian, healthy and from Russia, the donors were aged between about 6 and 90. Total RNA amounts of at least 6 micrograms were extracted per sample. J was trimmed by 4 bases and V by 5 bases; bases with no gene match: 10. The CDR3 covers 15 residues. From germline, CDR1 is SGHTA and CDR2 FQGNSA. The sample comes from a study of blood T cells in healthy people across ages. Points from the study as a whole: The fall in TCR beta diversity per million T cells was roughly linear with age.

Then a second PCR, running about 6 to 11 cycles, was carried out with a sample-barcoded 5' primer and a J-beta primer mix. Each cDNA molecule was tagged by a template-switch adaptor with 12 random nucleotides. One entry per CDR3 protein results from TCRdb running MiXCR on the 5' RACE reads. The data show some 1.5 million distinct CDR3 sequences, about 30% seen once. The chain uses TRBV7-2 and TRBJ2-7, with 8 bases that match TRBD2. This clonotype originated in a woman under 40 in good health. Sequencing input: blood. CDR3 residues: CASSRGGSGAYEQYF. The CDR3 nucleotides are TGTGCCAGCAGCCGGGGGGGTAGCGGAGCTTACGAGCAGTACTTC.